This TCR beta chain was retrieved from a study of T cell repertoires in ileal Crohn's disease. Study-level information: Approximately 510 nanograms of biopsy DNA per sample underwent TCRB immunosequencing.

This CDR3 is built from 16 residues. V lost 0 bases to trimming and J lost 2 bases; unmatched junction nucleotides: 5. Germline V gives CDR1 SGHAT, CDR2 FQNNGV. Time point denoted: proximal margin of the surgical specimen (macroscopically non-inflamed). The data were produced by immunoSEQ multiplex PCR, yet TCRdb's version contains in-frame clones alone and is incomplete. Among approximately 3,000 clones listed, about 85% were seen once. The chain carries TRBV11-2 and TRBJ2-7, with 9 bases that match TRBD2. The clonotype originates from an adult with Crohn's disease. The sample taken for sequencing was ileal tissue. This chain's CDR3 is CASSLDMAGGTYEQYF. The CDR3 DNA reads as TGTGCCAGCAGCTTAGATATGGCGGGAGGGACCTACGAGCAGTACTTC.